This TCR beta chain stems from a study of radiotherapy plus CTLA-4 blockade in lung cancer listed by TCRdb under 2018. About the investigation overall: Objective responses occurred in roughly 19% of enrolled patients, and around 29% achieved disease control. Broad study findings and their caveats: The strongest predictors of response were reported to be early dynamic shifts in blood T cell clones along with a rise in serum interferon-beta following radiation. After treatment with radiotherapy and ipilimumab, TCR clones that originated in tumors expanded in peripheral blood.

This clone has only one observation. Its specific antigen is unknown. Base qualities are missing; no much larger clone stands one base away. The study tested focal radiation therapy combined with CTLA-4 blockade (ipilimumab) in patients with chemo-refractory metastatic non-small-cell lung cancer. The germline V end is reduced by 3 bases and the J end by 5 bases; junction bases left unmatched: 7. In the germline V gene, CDR1 corresponds to SGDLS and CDR2 to YYNGEE. Including the terminal cysteine and phenylalanine, the CDR3 comprises 14 residues. The DNA shown is the 42-base CDR3, in frame from base 1. The library was prepared using the immunoSEQ multiplex PCR assay. Held by TCRdb, this immuneACCESS table contains in-frame sequences only and omits some clones. Under half of the omission traces to an unresolved V gene where checked; the cause of the rest is unknown. The sample data list 70,000 to 90,000 clones, and approximately 80% of these were observed just once. More than 7% of the sample comes from the top ten.

The chain joins TRBV9 to TRBJ1-1, and 7 bases in between align with TRBD1. Sequences were derived from peripheral blood, sampled from a patient treated with radiotherapy plus ipilimumab. The clonotype originates from a human donor with non-small cell lung cancer who had a complete response to radiotherapy plus ipilimumab. In nucleotides, the sequence is TGTGCCAGCAGCGCACAGGGGCAGGGGACTGAAGCTTTCTTT. This translates into CASSAQGQGTEAFF.